This T cell receptor (beta chain) emerged from a study of cytomegalovirus exposure and HLA in healthy donors. Concerning this clone: Its antigen is unidentified.

With 60 Vbeta and 13 Jbeta primers, the PCR was carried out. Authors' methods: Approximately 12 million of roughly 81 million unique TCR beta chains were shared, per a later count. Sequencing was performed with immunoSEQ multiplex PCR; in TCRdb, only in-frame clones are kept and a portion is missing. V and J calls and clone size are as listed in that table; D and trimming were resolved from the DNA. The repertoire includes roughly 67,000 clones, roughly 78% of them detected once, and approximately 9.9% sits in the top ten. The CDR3 is made up of 14 amino acids. The junction had 4 bases not matched to a gene; V was cut back by 6 bases and J by 3 bases. CDR1 is MNHEY, CDR2 SVGAGI, per germline. Whole-study findings and limits: The productive fraction for most TCR beta V segments was about 90% or about 30% in an earlier analysis. Presence/absence analyses took donor sequencing depth as roughly uniform.

This receptor was identified in a man aged 35 to 55 in good health and CMV-seronegative. The material sequenced was PBMCs. The chain is built from TRBV6-5 and TRBJ2-1, with 8 bases fitting TRBD1. CDR3 sequence: CASSLGQGYNEQFF. The CDR3, as DNA: TGTGCCAGCAGCCTAGGACAGGGCTACAATGAGCAGTTCTTC.